The following is a T cell receptor beta chain sequence with its context. Its antigen is undetermined. Clones were sequenced by immunoSEQ multiplex PCR, and TCRdb holds only the in-frame ones, with some missing. This table has under 75,000 clones, 60% to 85% appearing once. This specimen comes from a study of early stage breast cancer tumors. Study in general: The ER+/PR+/HER2- tumors included fewer than ten ductal and a few lobular carcinomas. Findings and caveats of the study: Unsorted bulk genomic DNA sequencing lacked pairing and functional marker data.

Germline V CDR1 and CDR2: SGHRS, YFSETQ. V gave up 4 bases and J gave up 0 bases; unmatched junction bases: 4. The CDR3 covers 16 residues. The sample consisted of blood. The clonotype comes from a young adult with breast cancer. V and J are TRBV5-1 and TRBJ1-4; 9 nucleotides line up with TRBD1. This CDR3 is CASSMGQGSTNEKLFF. DNA for the CDR3: TGCGCCAGCAGCATGGGACAGGGTTCAACTAATGAAAAACTGTTTTTT.